This T cell receptor (beta chain) was captured in a study of Ad26.COV2.S vaccination and SARS-CoV-2 variants. Overall study results and limits: Similar non-spike TCR breadth was seen in vaccine and placebo recipients. The placebo group had lower spike-specific TCR breadth than the vaccine recipients did.

The trim removed 4 bases at V and 0 bases at J, leaving 11 bases unmatched. Germline CDR1 is LNHDA and CDR2 is SQIVND (reference sequence). The CDR3 contains 17 residues. Using immunoSEQ multiplex PCR, the repertoire was profiled, and TCRdb retains in-frame clones only, with some absent. The repertoire holds about 430,000 clones, with around 90% as singletons. Comment on this clone: Its target is unknown.

Treatment indicated: some 20 received Ad26.COV2.S at low or high dose, single or two shots; five or six received placebo; per-sample allocation not given. Specimens were obtained on day 63 following the first vaccine or placebo injection. This adult donor, from Boston, was 18-55 years old. Vaccine was an Ad26 vector expressing Wuhan-strain SARS-CoV-2 spike. The origin of this receptor is a person aged 18-60 years who received the Ad26.COV2.S COVID-19 vaccine or a placebo. The material sequenced was peripheral blood, taken in a trial of Ad26.COV2.S vaccine versus placebo. This chain joins TRBV19 and TRBJ2-5; 7 bases line up with TRBD1. DNA for the CDR3: TGTGCCAGTAGTAGGGTTTATAACAGGGGAAACCAAGAGACCCAGTACTTC. Protein product: CASSRVYNRGNQETQYF. Supplemented by reference TRBV19 and TRBJ2-5, the full variable domain reads DGGITQSPKYLFRKEGQNVTLSCEQNLNHDAMYWYRQDPGQGLRLIYYSQIVNDFQKGDIAEGYSVSREKKESFPLTVTSAQKNPTAFYLCASSRVYNRGNQETQYFGPGTRLLVL.